This note documents a single T cell receptor (beta chain) sequence. This entry is derived from a study of blood T cell repertoires in COVID-19. Across the study: The United States, Italy and Spain supplied acute and convalescent COVID-19 samples. The analysed material was cDNA or gDNA that came from T cells, B-cell-depleted T cells, or PBMCs.

Study processing details: Nucleated cell number was recorded as an estimate derived from reference gene primer amplification. The protocol was immunoSEQ multiplex PCR, while the TCRdb copy is restricted to in-frame clones and leaves out a portion. V and J calls and clone size come straight from that table; D and trimming were deduced from the DNA. Here the sample spans around 200,000 clones, more than 75% being singletons. The material sequenced was peripheral blood. The receptor's source is a man in his sixties who had recovered from COVID-19.

The CDR3: CASSKELTEAFF. Written as DNA, the CDR3 is TGTGCCAGCAGTAAAGAACTCACTGAAGCTTTCTTT. This chain links TRBV6-6 with TRBJ1-1; no reliable D call. Trimming shortened V by 5 bases and J by 4 bases, and 8 bases separated the two germline ends. Germline CDR1 and CDR2: MNHNY and SVGAGI (reference sequence). CDR3 size: 12 residues.